This is a list of T cell receptor beta chains from one sample in a study of T cell responses to AZD1222 COVID-19 vaccine. Here immunoSEQ multiplex PCR was the method, and the copy in TCRdb shows in-frame clones only, minus some. Here the sample spans about 85,000 clones, approximately 88% being singletons. Sequencing used peripheral blood, obtained on day 0 of AZD1222 vaccination. These receptors were obtained from an adult in good health. Each CDR3 is given with its conserved first and last residue. A D gene is named only where the DNA matches it firmly.

J	V	D	CDR3
TRBJ2-1	TRBV7-2	.	CASSPEAGNEQFF
TRBJ1-2	TRBV19	.	CASSMTEKGSGYTF
TRBJ1-1	TRBV4-2	.	CASSQGSRENTEAFF
TRBJ1-1	TRBV18	TRBD1	CASSPPGRGPTEAFF
TRBJ1-3	TRBV19	.	CASSRGNTIYF
TRBJ2-5	TRBV5-1	.	CASSGGVLETQYF
TRBJ1-2	TRBV5-4	TRBD1	CASSSTQGNYGYTF
TRBJ1-2	TRBV28	.	CASSRQFNYGYTF
TRBJ1-4	TRBV4-1	TRBD1	CASSQGQGAGNEKLFF
TRBJ2-7	TRBV3-1/TRBV3-2	.	CASSLRLGYEQYF
TRBJ1-1	TRBV27	.	CASSRHPGGGAPEAFF
TRBJ1-5	TRBV7-2	.	CASSPLLTGAGQPQHF
TRBJ2-4	TRBV28	.	CASSFISIRLAKNIQYF
TRBJ1-5	TRBV4-2	TRBD1	CASSNRDRGNQPQHF
TRBJ1-2	TRBV5-4	.	CASSSRSNYGYTF
TRBJ1-2	TRBV11-1	TRBD1	CASSPQGGYGYTF
TRBJ2-3	TRBV30	.	CAWSDLTDTQYF
TRBJ2-7	TRBV6-7	.	CASTAKPRRLSQAYEQYF
TRBJ1-2	TRBV5-4	TRBD1	CASSFPRTGENYGYTF
TRBJ2-4	TRBV4-1	TRBD2	CASSPVPWTSGGRNIQYF
TRBJ1-2	TRBV28	.	CASNQDSGYGYTF
TRBJ2-7	TRBV12-3/TRBV12-4	.	CASRRGVEQYF
TRBJ1-2	TRBV19	.	CASSIGQQNYYGYTF
TRBJ1-4	TRBV27	.	CASSLARATNEKLFF
TRBJ1-5	TRBV6-6	TRBD1	CASSLDRDGNQPQHF
TRBJ1-1	TRBV28	.	CASSLRQGMNTEAFF
TRBJ2-2	TRBV6-5	.	CASSSPTRVDTGELFF
TRBJ2-5	TRBV18	TRBD2	CASSSLAGDTPGTQYF
TRBJ2-1	TRBV7-2	.	CASSISFGDEQFF
TRBJ2-6	TRBV18	.	CASSANQGSGANVLTF
TRBJ2-7	TRBV15	TRBD2	CATSRDPGLASAEQYF
TRBJ2-5	TRBV7-6	TRBD1	CASSWTGGRETQYF
TRBJ2-2	TRBV7-9	.	CASSTTESNTGELFF
TRBJ1-1	TRBV29-1	TRBD1	CSGGVDRYTEAFF
TRBJ2-3	TRBV7-9	.	CASSLLGDTQYF
TRBJ1-1	TRBV7-8	.	CASSLGVRPLMNTEAFF
TRBJ1-3	TRBV7-9	.	CASSPRRRKDSGNTIYF
TRBJ1-4	TRBV29-1	TRBD1	CSATGVANEKLFF
TRBJ2-3	TRBV6-5	TRBD2	CASSKGTIGTDTQYF
TRBJ2-2	TRBV25-1	TRBD2	CASSQEGLAAGELFF
TRBJ1-3	TRBV2	.	CASRAYSGNTIYF
TRBJ1-1	TRBV7-3	.	CASSFTYLGRENTEAFF
TRBJ1-1	TRBV7-9	.	CASSLPVGRSTEAFF
TRBJ1-1	TRBV5-1	TRBD1	CASSLTGGAIEAFF
TRBJ1-4	TRBV2	.	CATSESFNEKLFF
TRBJ2-1	TRBV18	TRBD1	CASSPDRGRNEQFF
TRBJ2-3	TRBV19	.	CASSPSRRAGSTDTQYF